These T cell receptor beta chains were read from a single sample in a study of blood T cells in healthy people across ages. TCRdb processed the 5' RACE reads anew with MiXCR; each CDR3 protein has one entry. The data hold 1.5 million to 2 million distinct CDR3 sequences, with roughly 27% observed a single time. The sequenced sample was blood. Source of these receptors: a woman in her twenties or thirties in good health. Each CDR3 is given without its conserved first and last residue.

j_gene: TRBJ1-2; v_gene: TRBV29-1; len: 9; CDR3aa: SGAGDYGYT
j_gene: TRBJ1-2; v_gene: TRBV7-2; len: 13; CDR3aa: VSSPTGGANYGYT
j_gene: TRBJ2-3; v_gene: TRBV7-2; len: 12; CDR3aa: ASSWGGRTDTQY
j_gene: TRBJ2-1; v_gene: TRBV20-1; len: 12; CDR3aa: SANEAGIDNEQF
j_gene: TRBJ2-7; v_gene: TRBV28; len: 13; CDR3aa: ASSLGGTALYEQY
j_gene: TRBJ2-4; v_gene: TRBV6-1; len: 14; CDR3aa: ASSVSASGVYNEQY
j_gene: TRBJ1-5; v_gene: TRBV28; len: 12; CDR3aa: ASSPGGGLQPRH
j_gene: TRBJ2-7; v_gene: TRBV7-9; len: 13; CDR3aa: ASSGDSGTSYEQY
j_gene: TRBJ2-1; v_gene: TRBV5-1; len: 16; CDR3aa: ASSLAARAGGPNNEQF
j_gene: TRBJ1-6; v_gene: TRBV6-2/TRBV6-3; len: 11; CDR3aa: ASGGRPNSPLH
j_gene: TRBJ2-1; v_gene: TRBV18; len: 13; CDR3aa: ASSPILSNHNEQF
j_gene: TRBJ2-7; v_gene: TRBV9; len: 12; CDR3aa: ASSVVDSSYEQY
j_gene: TRBJ2-1; v_gene: TRBV12-3/TRBV12-4; len: 13; CDR3aa: ASRHRGGPINEQF
j_gene: TRBJ2-7; v_gene: TRBV11-2; len: 12; CDR3aa: ASTPGQGAIEQY
j_gene: TRBJ1-2; v_gene: TRBV7-9; len: 13; CDR3aa: ASSLLQAQRTGYT
j_gene: TRBJ2-1; v_gene: TRBV6-5; len: 13; CDR3aa: ASSAPGMSYNEQF
j_gene: TRBJ1-1; v_gene: TRBV11-2; len: 12; CDR3aa: ASSLPSGGRAAF
j_gene: TRBJ2-5; v_gene: TRBV30; len: 12; CDR3aa: AWGGAGGKETQY
j_gene: TRBJ1-2; v_gene: TRBV7-9; len: 13; CDR3aa: ASSFSHVGNYGYT
j_gene: TRBJ2-3; v_gene: TRBV5-6; len: 12; CDR3aa: ASSLQGGRDTQY
j_gene: TRBJ1-2; v_gene: TRBV28; len: 12; CDR3aa: ASTATDVNYGYT
j_gene: TRBJ1-2; v_gene: TRBV7-9; len: 15; CDR3aa: ASKRSGPTPVDYGYT
j_gene: TRBJ2-5; v_gene: TRBV12-5; len: 12; CDR3aa: ASGPGRDKETQY
j_gene: TRBJ1-5; v_gene: TRBV5-1; len: 14; CDR3aa: ASSLEPPLGNQPQH
j_gene: TRBJ2-3; v_gene: TRBV28; len: 13; CDR3aa: ATRGLGQGLYTQY
j_gene: TRBJ2-7; v_gene: TRBV7-2; len: 13; CDR3aa: ASSPRLGAGNEQY
j_gene: TRBJ1-1; v_gene: TRBV6-5; len: 13; CDR3aa: ANRRTGGQALIAF
j_gene: TRBJ2-2; v_gene: TRBV5-1; len: 12; CDR3aa: ASSSRQNTGELF
j_gene: TRBJ1-2; v_gene: TRBV5-5; len: 13; CDR3aa: ASSLGMGSDYGYT
j_gene: TRBJ2-1; v_gene: TRBV24-1; len: 17; CDR3aa: ATSDSTGTSGSSYNEQF
j_gene: TRBJ2-1; v_gene: TRBV27; len: 9; CDR3aa: ASSSSYERF
j_gene: TRBJ2-3; v_gene: TRBV28; len: 14; CDR3aa: ASSSRLAGGYRTQY
j_gene: TRBJ2-7; v_gene: TRBV20-1; len: 12; CDR3aa: STRRGTSDNEQY
j_gene: TRBJ1-2; v_gene: TRBV7-9; len: 16; CDR3aa: ASSHPAEGGSLNYGYT
j_gene: TRBJ1-2; v_gene: TRBV6-5; len: 9; CDR3aa: ASRNRVGYT
j_gene: TRBJ1-6; v_gene: TRBV30; len: 12; CDR3aa: AWIVQGRNSPLH
j_gene: TRBJ2-7; v_gene: TRBV12-3/TRBV12-4; len: 12; CDR3aa: ASRKTGDLYEQY
j_gene: TRBJ2-5; v_gene: TRBV28; len: 12; CDR3aa: ASSPAGGRQTQY
j_gene: TRBJ1-2; v_gene: TRBV28; len: 12; CDR3aa: ASRSGRHRYGYT
j_gene: TRBJ2-1; v_gene: TRBV6-1; len: 17; CDR3aa: ASRGGETASRGSYNEQF
j_gene: TRBJ2-1; v_gene: TRBV6-4; len: 12; CDR3aa: ASSPLGSNNEQF
j_gene: TRBJ1-2; v_gene: TRBV7-9; len: 11; CDR3aa: ASSFAGRDGYT
j_gene: TRBJ1-5; v_gene: TRBV12-3/TRBV12-4; len: 14; CDR3aa: ASSRSGGWSSQPQH
j_gene: TRBJ1-4; v_gene: TRBV12-3/TRBV12-4; len: 12; CDR3aa: ASSSGATGEKLF
j_gene: TRBJ2-1; v_gene: TRBV24-1; len: 13; CDR3aa: ATSAGDRGVHEQF